This TCR beta chain was observed in a study of human T cells and chemical hapten exposure. Overall study findings and caveats: High-frequency TCRs, those above 1 in 1000, stayed the same after DPC sensitization.

This clonotype was seen more than once but under ten times. Its antigen is as yet unknown. Each CDR3 protein is one row after TCRdb ran MiXCR on the RACE reads. The repertoire consists of about 61,000 distinct CDR3 sequences, with around 7% occurring once and the leading ten covering under 2%. The sample's time point: pre-sensitization, week 0. Treatment defined: therapeutic diphenylcyclopropenone sensitization with weekly scalp DPC. Blood collection took place prior to placing each patch test. This receptor was obtained from a woman aged 25 to 39 with alopecia areata. Some clones in this sample may be carry-over from other donors' samples. The sequencing here drew on whole blood, taken in connection with sensitization to the hapten diphenylcyclopropenone (DPC).

The CDR3 loop reads CASSLPGTEAYEQYF. The CDR3 DNA is TGCGCCAGCAGCCTGCCCGGGACAGAAGCCTACGAGCAGTACTTC. V is TRBV5-1 and J is TRBJ2-7; 7 bases are a match to TRBD1. Germline-derived CDR1 and CDR2 are SGHRS and YFSETQ. J was trimmed by 2 bases and V by 4 bases; bases with no gene match: 9. The CDR3 spans 15 residues.